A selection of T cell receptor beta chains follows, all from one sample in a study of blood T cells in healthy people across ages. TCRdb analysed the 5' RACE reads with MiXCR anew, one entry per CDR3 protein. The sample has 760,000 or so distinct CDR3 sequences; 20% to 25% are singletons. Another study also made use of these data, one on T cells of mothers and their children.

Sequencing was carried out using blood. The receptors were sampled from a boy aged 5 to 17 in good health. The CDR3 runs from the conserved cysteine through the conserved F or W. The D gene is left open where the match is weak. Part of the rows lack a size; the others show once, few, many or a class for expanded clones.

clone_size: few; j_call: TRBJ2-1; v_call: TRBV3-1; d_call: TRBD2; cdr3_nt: TGTGCCAGCAGCGGTGAAGCGGGGGGGCCCTACAATGAGCAGTTCTTC; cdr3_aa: CASSGEAGGPYNEQFF
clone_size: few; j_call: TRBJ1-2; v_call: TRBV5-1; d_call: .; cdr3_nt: TGCGCCAGCAGCTGGGGGTTCTTCGGGGGCCCTCCAAACTATGGCTACACCTTC; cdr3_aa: CASSWGFFGGPPNYGYTF
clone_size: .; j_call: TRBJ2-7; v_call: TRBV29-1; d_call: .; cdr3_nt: TGCAGCGTTGAAGAAGGACCCGGCTACGAGCAGTACTTC; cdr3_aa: CSVEEGPGYEQYF
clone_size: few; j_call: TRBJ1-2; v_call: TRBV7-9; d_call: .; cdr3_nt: TGTGCCTTTTCCCAAAATGGCTACACCTTC; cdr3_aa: CAFSQNGYTF
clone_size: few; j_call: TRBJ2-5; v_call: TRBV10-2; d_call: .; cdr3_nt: TGCGCCAGCAGGAGGTTCGGTGAGACCCAGTACTTC; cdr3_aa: CASRRFGETQYF
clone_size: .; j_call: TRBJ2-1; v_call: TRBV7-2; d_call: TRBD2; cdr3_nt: TGTGCCAGCAGCTTATGGGGACTAGCGGGAGGGATTGAGCAGTTCTTC; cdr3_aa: CASSLWGLAGGIEQFF
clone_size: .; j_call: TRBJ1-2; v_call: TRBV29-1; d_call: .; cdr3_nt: TGCAACGTTGAAGATCTTGATGGCTACACCTTC; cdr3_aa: CNVEDLDGYTF
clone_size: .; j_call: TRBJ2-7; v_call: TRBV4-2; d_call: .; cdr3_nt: TGTGCCAGCAGCCAAGATATGGGCTCCTACGAGCAGTACTTC; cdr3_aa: CASSQDMGSYEQYF
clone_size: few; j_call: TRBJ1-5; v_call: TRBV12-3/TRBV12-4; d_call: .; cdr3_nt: TGTGCCAGCAGCCCCGGTGGAGGTCTGAATCAGCCCCAGCATTTT; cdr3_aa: CASSPGGGLNQPQHF
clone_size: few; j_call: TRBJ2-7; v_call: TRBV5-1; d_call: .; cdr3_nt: TGCGCCAGCCGCGGAGGAACCGAGCAGTACTTC; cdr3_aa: CASRGGTEQYF
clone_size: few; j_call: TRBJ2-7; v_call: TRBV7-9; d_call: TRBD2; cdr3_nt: TGTGCCAGCAGCTGTCTACCGGGACTAGCGCCTTGGTCGGGGGAGCAGTACTTC; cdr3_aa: CASSCLPGLAPWSGEQYF
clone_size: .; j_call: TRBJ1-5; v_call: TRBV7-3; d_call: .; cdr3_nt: TGTGCCAGCGCCGTGGGGCTCGGGGGCAATCAGCCCCAGCATTTT; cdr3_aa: CASAVGLGGNQPQHF
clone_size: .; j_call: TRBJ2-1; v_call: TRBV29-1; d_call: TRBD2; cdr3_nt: TGCAGCGTTGAAGCTAGCGGGAGTCTCTCCTACAATGAGCAGTTCTTC; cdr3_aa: CSVEASGSLSYNEQFF
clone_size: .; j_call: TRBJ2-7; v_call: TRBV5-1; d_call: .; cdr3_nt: TGCGCCAGCAGCTACGAGGGTTCGGGCGAGCAGTACTTC; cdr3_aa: CASSYEGSGEQYF
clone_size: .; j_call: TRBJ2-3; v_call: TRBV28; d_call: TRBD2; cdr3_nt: TGTGCCAGCAGTTCGCCAGCGGGATGGACAGATACGCAGTATTTT; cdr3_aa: CASSSPAGWTDTQYF
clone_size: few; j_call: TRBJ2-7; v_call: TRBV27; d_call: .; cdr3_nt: TGTGCCAGCAGTTTGACTCTAGAATCCTACGAGCAGTACTTC; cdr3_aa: CASSLTLESYEQYF
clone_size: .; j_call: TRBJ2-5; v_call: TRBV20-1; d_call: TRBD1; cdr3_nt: TGCAGTGCTACAACCGCAGGCAGGGGGTTGTTAGAGACCCAGTACTTC; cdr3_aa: CSATTAGRGLLETQYF
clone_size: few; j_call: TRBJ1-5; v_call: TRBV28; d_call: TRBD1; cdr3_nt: TGTGCCAGCAGCTACCACTTTCAGGGGGGAAGTCAGCCCCAGCATTTT; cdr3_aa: CASSYHFQGGSQPQHF
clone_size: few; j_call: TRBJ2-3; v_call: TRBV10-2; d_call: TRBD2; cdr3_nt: TGCGCCAGCAGTGAAAATTTCGGGCTAGCGGCAGATACGCAGTATTTT; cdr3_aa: CASSENFGLAADTQYF
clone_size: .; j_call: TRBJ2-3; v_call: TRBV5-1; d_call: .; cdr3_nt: TGCGCCAGCAGCTTCGGCCGTTCTGTGGGCGGCGGAGATACGCAGTATTTT; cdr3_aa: CASSFGRSVGGGDTQYF
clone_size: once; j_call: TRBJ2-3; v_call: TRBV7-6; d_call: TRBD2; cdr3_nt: TGTGCCAGCAGCCCGCTAGCGGGAGGGACTAGCACAGATACGCAGTATTTT; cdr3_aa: CASSPLAGGTSTDTQYF
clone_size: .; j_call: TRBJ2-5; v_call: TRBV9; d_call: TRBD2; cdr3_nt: TGTGCCAGCAGCTCTCAAGCGGGAGGGCGAGAGACCCAGTACTTC; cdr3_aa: CASSSQAGGRETQYF
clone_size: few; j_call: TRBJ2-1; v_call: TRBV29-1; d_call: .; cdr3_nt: TGCAGCGTTGTACCCGGATCCAGGGAATACAATGAGCAGTTCTTC; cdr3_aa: CSVVPGSREYNEQFF
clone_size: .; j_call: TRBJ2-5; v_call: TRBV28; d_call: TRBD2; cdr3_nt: TGTGCCAGCAGCACCGGGAGGAGGGAGACCCAGTACTTC; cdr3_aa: CASSTGRRETQYF
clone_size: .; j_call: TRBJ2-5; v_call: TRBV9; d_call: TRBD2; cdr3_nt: TGTGCCAGCAGTACCAGCGGGGTCCAAGAGACCCAGTACTTC; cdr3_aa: CASSTSGVQETQYF
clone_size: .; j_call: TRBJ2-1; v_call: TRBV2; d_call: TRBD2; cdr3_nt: TGTGCCAGCAGTGACCTAAAGCGGGGGGGTTACAATGAGCAGTTCTTC; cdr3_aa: CASSDLKRGGYNEQFF
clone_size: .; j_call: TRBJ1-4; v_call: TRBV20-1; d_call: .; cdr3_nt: TGCAGTGCTAGAGATCACTTGGTGATGGGGGGCGCGACCGGCGAAAAACTGTTTTTT; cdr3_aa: CSARDHLVMGGATGEKLFF
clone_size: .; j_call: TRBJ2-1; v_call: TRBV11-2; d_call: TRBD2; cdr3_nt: TGTGCCAGCAGCTTAGACGGACTAGTTAAATCTGTTGAGCAGTTCTTC; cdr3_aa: CASSLDGLVKSVEQFF